Sequencing of this TCR beta chain was carried out in a study of blood T cell repertoires in COVID-19. The protocol was immunoSEQ multiplex PCR, while the TCRdb copy is restricted to in-frame clones and leaves out a portion. Of fewer than 50,000 clones in the sample, around 80% are singletons; the top ten hold 25%. The V gene's germline CDR1 is MNHEY and CDR2 SVGAGI. CDR3 length: 14 amino acids. V gave up 4 bases and J gave up 10 bases, with 14 bases separating them. The chain has TRBV6-5 and TRBJ1-6; D ambiguous. Sequenced: peripheral blood. The sequence derives from a man between 65 and 79 years old with acute or convalescent COVID-19. This CDR3 is CASSSDWSGSPLHF. DNA for the CDR3: TGTGCCAGCAGTTCAGACTGGAGTGGGTCACCCCTCCACTTT.